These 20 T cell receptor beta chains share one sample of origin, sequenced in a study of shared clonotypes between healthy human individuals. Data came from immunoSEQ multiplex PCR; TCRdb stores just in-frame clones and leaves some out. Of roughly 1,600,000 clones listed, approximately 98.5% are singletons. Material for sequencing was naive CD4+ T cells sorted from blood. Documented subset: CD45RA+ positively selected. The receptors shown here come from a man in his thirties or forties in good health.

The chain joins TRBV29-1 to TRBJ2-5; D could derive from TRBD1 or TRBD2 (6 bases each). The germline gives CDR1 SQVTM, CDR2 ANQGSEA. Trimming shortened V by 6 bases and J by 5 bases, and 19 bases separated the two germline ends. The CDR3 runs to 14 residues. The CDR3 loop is CSVGGLGLWETQYF. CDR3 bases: TGCAGCGTGGGGGGCCTGGGGTTGTGGGAGACCCAGTACTTC.

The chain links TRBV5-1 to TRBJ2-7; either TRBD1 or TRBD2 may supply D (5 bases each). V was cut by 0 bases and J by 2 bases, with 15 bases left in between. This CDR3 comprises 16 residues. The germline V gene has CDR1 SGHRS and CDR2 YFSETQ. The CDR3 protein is CASSLGPGPTTYEQYF. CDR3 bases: TGCGCCAGCAGCTTGGGTCCGGGACCGACCACCTACGAGCAGTACTTC.

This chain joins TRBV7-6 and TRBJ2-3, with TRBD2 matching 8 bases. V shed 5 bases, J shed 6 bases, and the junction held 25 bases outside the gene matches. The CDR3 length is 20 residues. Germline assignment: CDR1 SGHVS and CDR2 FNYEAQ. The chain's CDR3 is CASSRTGTPGTRALMDTQYF. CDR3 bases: TGTGCCAGCAGCAGGACCGGGACACCCGGGACTAGAGCGTTGATGGATACGCAGTATTTT.

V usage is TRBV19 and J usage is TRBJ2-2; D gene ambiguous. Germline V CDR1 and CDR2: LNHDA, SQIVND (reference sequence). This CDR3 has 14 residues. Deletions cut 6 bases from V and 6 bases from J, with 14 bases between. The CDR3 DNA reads TGTGCCAGTAGCCCGGGCCAGGCGGCCGGGGAGCTGTTTTTT. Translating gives CASSPGQAAGELFF.

CDR3 in amino acids: CASSQSSGRADTQYF. The CDR3 region has the DNA TGTGCCAGCAGCCAAAGTAGCGGGAGGGCAGATACGCAGTATTTT. The chain combines TRBV7-2 with TRBJ2-3; 11 bases align to TRBD2. This CDR3 is built from 15 residues. J was trimmed by 4 bases and V by 5 bases; bases with no gene match: 5. Germline CDR1 and CDR2: SGHTA and FQGNSA.

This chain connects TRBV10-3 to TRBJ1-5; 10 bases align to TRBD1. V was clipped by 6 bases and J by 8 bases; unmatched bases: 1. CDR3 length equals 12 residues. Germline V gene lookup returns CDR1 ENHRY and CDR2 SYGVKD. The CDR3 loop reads CAIRGTGEPQHF. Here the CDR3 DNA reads TGTGCCATCAGAGGGACAGGGGAGCCCCAGCATTTT.

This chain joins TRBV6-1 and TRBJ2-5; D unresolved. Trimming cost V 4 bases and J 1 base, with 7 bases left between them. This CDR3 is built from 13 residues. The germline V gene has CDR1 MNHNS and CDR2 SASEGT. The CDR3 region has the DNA TGTGCCAGCAGTGTCAGGTTCCAAGAGACCCAGTACTTC. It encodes CASSVRFQETQYF.

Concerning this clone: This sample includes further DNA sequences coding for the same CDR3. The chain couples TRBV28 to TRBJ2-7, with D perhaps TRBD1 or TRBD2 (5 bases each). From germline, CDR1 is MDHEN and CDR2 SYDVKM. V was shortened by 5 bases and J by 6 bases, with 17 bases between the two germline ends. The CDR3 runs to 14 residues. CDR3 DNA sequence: TGTGCCAGCAGTCCCCCCGGGACCGGGCGCGAGCAGTACTTC. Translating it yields CASSPPGTGREQYF.

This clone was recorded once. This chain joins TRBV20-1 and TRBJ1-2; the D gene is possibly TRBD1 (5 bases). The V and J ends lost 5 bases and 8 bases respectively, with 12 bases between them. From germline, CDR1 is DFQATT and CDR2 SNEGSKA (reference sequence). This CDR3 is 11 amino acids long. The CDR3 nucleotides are TGCAGTGCTGTGGGGCGCTTCGGCTACACCTTC. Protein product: CSAVGRFGYTF.

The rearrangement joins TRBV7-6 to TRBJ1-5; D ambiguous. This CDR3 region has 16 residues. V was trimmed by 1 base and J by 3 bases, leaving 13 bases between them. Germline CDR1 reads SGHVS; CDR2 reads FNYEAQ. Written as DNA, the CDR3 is TGTGCCAGCAGCTTAGGGCCTCCCCTTAACAATCAGCCCCAGCATTTT. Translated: CASSLGPPLNNQPQHF.

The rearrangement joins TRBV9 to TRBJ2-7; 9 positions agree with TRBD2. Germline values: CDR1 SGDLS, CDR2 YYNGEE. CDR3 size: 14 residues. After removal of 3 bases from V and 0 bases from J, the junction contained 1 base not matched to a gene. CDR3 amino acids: CASSGSGSSYEQYF. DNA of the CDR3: TGTGCCAGCAGCGGTAGCGGGAGCTCCTACGAGCAGTACTTC.

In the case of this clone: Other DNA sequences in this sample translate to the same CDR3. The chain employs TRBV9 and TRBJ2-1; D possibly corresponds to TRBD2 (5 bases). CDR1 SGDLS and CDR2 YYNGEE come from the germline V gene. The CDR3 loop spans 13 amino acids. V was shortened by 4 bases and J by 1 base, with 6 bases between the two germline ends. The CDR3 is CASSPGSYNEQFF. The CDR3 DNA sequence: TGTGCCAGCAGCCCGGGGTCCTACAATGAGCAGTTCTTC.

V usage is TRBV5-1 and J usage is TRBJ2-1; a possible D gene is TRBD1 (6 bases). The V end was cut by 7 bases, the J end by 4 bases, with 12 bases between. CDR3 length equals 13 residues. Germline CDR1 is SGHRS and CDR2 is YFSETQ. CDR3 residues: CASRQDLYNEQFF. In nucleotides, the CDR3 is TGCGCCAGCCGACAGGACCTATACAATGAGCAGTTCTTC.

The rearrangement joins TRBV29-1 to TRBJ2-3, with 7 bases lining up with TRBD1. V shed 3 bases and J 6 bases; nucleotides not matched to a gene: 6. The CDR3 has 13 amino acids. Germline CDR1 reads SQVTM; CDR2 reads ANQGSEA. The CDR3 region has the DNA TGCAGCGTTGAGAGGGGGCAGTCGGATACGCAGTATTTT. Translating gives CSVERGQSDTQYF.

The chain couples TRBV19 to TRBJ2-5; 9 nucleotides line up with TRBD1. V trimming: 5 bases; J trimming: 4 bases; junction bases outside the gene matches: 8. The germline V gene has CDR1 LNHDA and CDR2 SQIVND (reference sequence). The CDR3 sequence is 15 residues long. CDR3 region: CASSRGDRDTETQYF. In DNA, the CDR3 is TGTGCCAGTAGTCGCGGGGACAGGGACACAGAGACCCAGTACTTC.

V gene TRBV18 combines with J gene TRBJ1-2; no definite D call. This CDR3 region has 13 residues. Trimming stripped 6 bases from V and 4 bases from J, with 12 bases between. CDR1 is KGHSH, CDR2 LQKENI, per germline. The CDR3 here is CASSTTELYGYTF. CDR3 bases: TGTGCCAGCTCTACCACAGAGCTCTATGGCTACACCTTC.

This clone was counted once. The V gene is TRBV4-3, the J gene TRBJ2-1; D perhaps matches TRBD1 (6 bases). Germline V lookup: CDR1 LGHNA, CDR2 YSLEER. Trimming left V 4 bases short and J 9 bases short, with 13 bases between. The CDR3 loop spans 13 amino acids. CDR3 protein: CASSLMTGGEQFF. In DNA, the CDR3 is TGCGCCAGCAGCCTGATGACAGGAGGTGAGCAGTTCTTC.

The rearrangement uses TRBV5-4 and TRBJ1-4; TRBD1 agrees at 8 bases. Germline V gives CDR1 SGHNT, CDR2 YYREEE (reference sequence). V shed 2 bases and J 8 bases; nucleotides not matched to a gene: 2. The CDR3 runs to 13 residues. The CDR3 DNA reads TGTGCCAGCAGCTTTCAGGGGGCCGAAAAACTGTTTTTT. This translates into CASSFQGAEKLFF.

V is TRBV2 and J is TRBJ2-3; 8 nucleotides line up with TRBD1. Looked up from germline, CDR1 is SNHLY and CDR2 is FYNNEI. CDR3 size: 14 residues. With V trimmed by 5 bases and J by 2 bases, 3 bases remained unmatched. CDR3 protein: CASSQTGVTDTQYF. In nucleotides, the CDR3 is TGTGCCAGCAGTCAGACAGGGGTCACAGATACGCAGTATTTT.

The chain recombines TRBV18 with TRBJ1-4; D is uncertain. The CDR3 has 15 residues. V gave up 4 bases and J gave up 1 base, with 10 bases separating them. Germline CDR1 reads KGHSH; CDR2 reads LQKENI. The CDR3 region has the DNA TGTGCCAGCTCACATGGGGTCGAAACTAATGAAAAACTGTTTTTT. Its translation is CASSHGVETNEKLFF. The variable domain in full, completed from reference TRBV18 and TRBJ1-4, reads NAGVMQNPRHLVRRRGQEARLRCSPMKGHSHVYWYRQLPEEGLKFMVYLQKENIIDESGMPKERFSAEFPKEGPSILRIQQVVRGDSAAYFCASSHGVETNEKLFFGSGTQLSVL.